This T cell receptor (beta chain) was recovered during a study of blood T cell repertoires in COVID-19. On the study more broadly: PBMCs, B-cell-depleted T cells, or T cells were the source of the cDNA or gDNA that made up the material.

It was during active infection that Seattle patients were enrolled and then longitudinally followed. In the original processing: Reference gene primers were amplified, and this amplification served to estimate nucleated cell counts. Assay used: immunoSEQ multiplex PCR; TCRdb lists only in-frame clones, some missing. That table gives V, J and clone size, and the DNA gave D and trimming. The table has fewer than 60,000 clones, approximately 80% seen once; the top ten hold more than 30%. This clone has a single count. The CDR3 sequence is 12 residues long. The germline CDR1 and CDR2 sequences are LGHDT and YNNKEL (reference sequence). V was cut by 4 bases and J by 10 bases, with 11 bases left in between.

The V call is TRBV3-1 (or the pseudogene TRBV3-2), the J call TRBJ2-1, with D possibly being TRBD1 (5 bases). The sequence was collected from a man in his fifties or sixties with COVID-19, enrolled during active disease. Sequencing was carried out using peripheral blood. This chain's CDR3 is CASSRGPGEQFF. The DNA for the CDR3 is TGTGCCAGCAGCCGGGGCCCCGGAGAGCAGTTCTTC.